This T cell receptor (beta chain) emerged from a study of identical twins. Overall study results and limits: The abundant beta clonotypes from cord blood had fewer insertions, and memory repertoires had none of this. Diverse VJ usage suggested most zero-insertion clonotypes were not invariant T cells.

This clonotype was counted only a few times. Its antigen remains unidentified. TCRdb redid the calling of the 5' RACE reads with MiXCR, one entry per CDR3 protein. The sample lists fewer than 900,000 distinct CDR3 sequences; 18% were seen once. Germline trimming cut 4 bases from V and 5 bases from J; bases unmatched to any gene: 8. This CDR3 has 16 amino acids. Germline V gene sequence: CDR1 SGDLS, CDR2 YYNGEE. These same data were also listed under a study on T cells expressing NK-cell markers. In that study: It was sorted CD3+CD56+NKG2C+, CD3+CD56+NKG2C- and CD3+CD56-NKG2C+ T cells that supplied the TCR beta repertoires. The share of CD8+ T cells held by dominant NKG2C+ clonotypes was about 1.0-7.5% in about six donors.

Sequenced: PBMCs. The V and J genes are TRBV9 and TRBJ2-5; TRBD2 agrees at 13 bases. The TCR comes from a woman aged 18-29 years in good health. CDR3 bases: TGTGCCAGCAGCAAGGGACTAGCGGGATACGGGGAGACCCAGTACTTC. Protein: CASSKGLAGYGETQYF.